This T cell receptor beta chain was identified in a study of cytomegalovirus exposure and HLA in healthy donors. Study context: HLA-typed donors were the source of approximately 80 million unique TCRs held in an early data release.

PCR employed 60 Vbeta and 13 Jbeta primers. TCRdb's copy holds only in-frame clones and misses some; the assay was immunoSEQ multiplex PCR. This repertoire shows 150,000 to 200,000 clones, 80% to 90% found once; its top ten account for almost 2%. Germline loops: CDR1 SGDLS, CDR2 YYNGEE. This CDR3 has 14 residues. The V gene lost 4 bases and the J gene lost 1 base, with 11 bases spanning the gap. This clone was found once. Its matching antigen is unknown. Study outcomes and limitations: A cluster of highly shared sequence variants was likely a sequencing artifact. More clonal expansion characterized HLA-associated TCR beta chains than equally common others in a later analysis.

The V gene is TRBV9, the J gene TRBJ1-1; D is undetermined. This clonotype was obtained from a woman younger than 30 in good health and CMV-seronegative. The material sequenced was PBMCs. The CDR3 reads CASSLYTQNTEAFF. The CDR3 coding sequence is TGTGCCAGCAGCCTTTACACACAGAACACTGAAGCTTTCTTT.